These 26 T cell receptor beta chains came from one sample sequenced in a study of tumor and adjacent non-tumor tissue in lung cancer. Three rounds of nested PCR, following a modified ARM-PCR protocol, produced the TCRbeta library. From the multiplex PCR reads, TCRdb called clonotypes with MiXCR, one entry per CDR3 protein. The sample includes tens of thousands of distinct CDR3 sequences, 72% seen only once; the top ten take around 10%. This sample's RNA came from whole unsorted tissue. Sequenced: lung tumor tissue. The origin of the receptors is a woman between 40 and 50 years old with non-small cell lung cancer.

In regard to this clonotype: One end of the junction fails to match germline, which may point to a read error. The chain recombines TRBV6-5 with TRBJ1-6; D not resolved. This CDR3 is 12 amino acids long. CDR1 is MNHEY and CDR2 is SVGAGI in the germline V gene. CDR3: CAGRTLNLPLHF. In DNA, the CDR3 is TGTGCCGGCAGGACTCTTAATTTACCCCTCCACTTT.

This clonotype was observed at least ten times. The rearrangement links TRBV5-4 to TRBJ2-1, with D uncertain. The germline gives CDR1 SGHNT, CDR2 YYREEE (reference sequence). Trimming pared 0 bases from V and 4 bases from J, leaving 11 bases between. The CDR3 runs 15 residues. The CDR3 here is CASSLEVARYNEQFF. In nucleotides, the CDR3 is TGTGCCAGCAGCTTGGAAGTGGCGCGTTACAATGAGCAGTTCTTC.

Concerning this clonotype itself: Because it lacks the conserved phenylalanine or tryptophan at the end, this CDR3 is likely a read error. The V call is TRBV4-2, the J call TRBJ1-5, with D perhaps TRBD1 (5 bases). This CDR3 spans 16 amino acids. From germline, CDR1 is LGHNA and CDR2 YNFKEQ. The CDR3 coding sequence is TGTGCTAGCAGCGCGCAGGGTAAGGGGAGCAATCAGCCCCAGCATTGT. Its protein product is CASSAQGKGSNQPQHC.

The chain couples TRBV12-3 or TRBV12-4 to TRBJ2-7; 10 bases are a match to TRBD1. The ends lost 4 bases at V and 4 bases at J; junction bases unmatched: 31. This CDR3 is 23 amino acids long. CDR3 sequence (DNA): TGTGCCAGCAGTTCGGGACAGGGGTGGAGTATACCCGAAAAATCAAAGGACCGATACGAGCAGTACTTC. This gives the protein CASSSGQGWSIPEKSKDRYEQYF.

The rearrangement uses TRBV18 and TRBJ2-1; 8 bases are shared with TRBD2. CDR1 is KGHSH, CDR2 LQKENI, per germline. V lost 3 bases, J lost 7 bases, and 8 bases stayed unmatched. This CDR3 comprises 15 residues. CDR3 DNA: TGTGCCAGCTCACCCCCTAGCGGGTCCAGGAATGAGCAGTTCTTC. The encoded protein is CASSPPSGSRNEQFF.

The chain joins TRBV29-1 to TRBJ2-1; TRBD2 might be the D (6 bases). Looked up from germline, CDR1 is SQVTM and CDR2 is ANQGSEA. The CDR3 has 14 residues. CDR3 sequence reads: CSVTSRFSYNEQFF. CDR3 sequence (DNA): TGCAGTGTGACTAGTCGTTTTTCTTACAATGAGCAGTTCTTC.

With regard to this clonotype: A junction boundary mismatches the germline segment, possibly from a read error. The chain combines TRBV4-1 with TRBJ1-5; D might be TRBD1 (5 bases). The CDR3 spans 15 residues. CDR1 and CDR2 from the germline V gene are MGHRA and YSYEKL. CDR3 amino acids: CASSLGTGSNQSQHF. The CDR3 DNA reads TGCGCCAGTAGCCTTGGGACGGGGAGCAATCAGTCCCAGCATTTT.

This clonotype turned up a few times. Lacking the conserved final phenylalanine or tryptophan, this CDR3 likely reflects a read error. It is unclear where the CDR3 begins or ends on the DNA, so no DNA is shown, and the CDR3 is as TCRdb lists it. J is TRBJ1-1 and V is TRBV14; the DNA was not compared with TRBD1, the D call given in the table. Both ends counted, the CDR3 spans 14 residues. Germline V gene lookup returns CDR1 SGHDN and CDR2 FVKESK. CDR3: CASSWGGGFAEALI.

The genes are TRBV27 and TRBJ2-4; D might be TRBD2 (5 bases). The CDR3 contains 12 residues. V gave up 7 bases and J gave up 8 bases, with 12 bases separating them. The germline CDR1 and CDR2 sequences are MNHEY and SMNVEV (reference sequence). The CDR3 sequence: CASKIERYIQYF. CDR3 nucleotides: TGTGCCAGCAAGATAGAGCGGTACATTCAGTACTTC.

The rearrangement joins TRBV11-2 to TRBJ1-5; D not resolved. The closer fit of TRBJ2-3 to the DNA end suggests the J call may be wrong. CDR3 size: 13 residues. The germline V gene encodes CDR1 SGHAT and CDR2 FQNNGV. The CDR3 loop is CASSDDHNQPQYF. CDR3 coding DNA: TGTGCCAGCAGCGACGATCACAATCAGCCCCAGTATTTT.

Turning to this clonotype: The junction departs from the called germline gene at one end, perhaps through a read error. The rearrangement uses TRBV29-1 and TRBJ2-6, with D possibly TRBD2 on 6 matching bases. Per germline, CDR1 SQVTM and CDR2 ANQGSEA. The CDR3 loop spans 15 amino acids. CDR3 sequence: CSVDSGDSGANVLTF. The CDR3 nucleotides are TGCAGCGTTGATTCCGGGGACTCCGGGGCCAACGTCCTGACATTC.

The V call is TRBV30, the J call TRBJ2-4, with D perhaps matching TRBD2 (5 bases). The length of the CDR3 is 15 residues. V was pared by 5 bases and J by 7 bases, with 21 bases between. Germline V gene data show CDR1 as GTSNPN and CDR2 as SVGIG (reference sequence). As DNA, the CDR3 is TGTGCCTGGCGCTCCGGGATTGGGAGAATGAACATTCAGTACTTC. It specifies CAWRSGIGRMNIQYF.

About this clonotype: The conserved closing phenylalanine or tryptophan is absent in this CDR3, likely reflecting a read error. The DNA is omitted, as the CDR3 cannot be located on it reliably, and the CDR3 follows TCRdb's listing. The gene calls are TRBV29-1 and TRBJ1-2. The CDR3 contains 11 residues when both ends are counted. CDR1 and CDR2 from the germline V gene are SQVTM and ANQGSEA. CDR3 region: CSVLLNYGYTC.

Of note for this clonotype: One end of the junction does not line up with germline, which may come from a read error. The genes are TRBV14 and TRBJ2-5; D is perhaps TRBD2 (6 bases). CDR3 length: 19 residues. Germline CDR1 SGHDN, CDR2 FVKESK. CDR3 DNA: TGTGCCAGCAGCCAAGAATACCGATGGGGAGGACCCATCGGAGAGGCCCAGTACTTC. Translation gives CASSQEYRWGGPIGEAQYF. The complete variable domain, with remaining parts taken from reference TRBV14 and TRBJ2-5, reads EAGVTQFPSHSVIEKGQTVTLRCDPISGHDNLYWYRRVMGKEIKFLLHFVKESKQDESGMPNNRFLAERTGGTYSTLKVQPAELEDSGVYFCASSQEYRWGGPIGEAQYFGPGTRLLVL.

Concerning this clonotype itself: Mismatch with germline at one junction end may stem from a read error. V and J are TRBV11-3 and TRBJ2-1, with 7 bases lining up with TRBD2. CDR1 is SGHNT, CDR2 YENEEA, per germline. The length of the CDR3 is 17 residues. The CDR3 nucleotides read TGTGCCAGCAGCATAGAGTTGACTAGCTGGAGCCACAATGAGCAGTTCTTC. Its protein is CASSIELTSWSHNEQFF.

Notes on this clonotype: A junction boundary mismatches the germline segment, possibly from a read error. V is TRBV7-9 and J is TRBJ2-7; 12 bases align to TRBD1. Looked up from germline, CDR1 is SEHNR and CDR2 is FQNEAQ (reference sequence). The CDR3 runs 16 residues. The CDR3, as DNA: TGTGTCAGCAGCTTAGCCGGGACAGGGGGCCTCTACAAGCAGTACTTC. It translates to CVSSLAGTGGLYKQYF.

To note about this clonotype: One junction end does not reproduce the germline sequence, and a read error may be involved. The chain uses TRBV12-3 or TRBV12-4 and TRBJ1-2; 8 bases are shared with TRBD1. This CDR3 is built from 14 residues. The CDR3 loop is CPSSPGGAGYGYTF. CDR3 sequence (DNA): TGTCCCAGCAGTCCAGGGGGCGCGGGCTATGGCTACACTTTC.

This clonotype was recorded at least ten times. V is TRBV20-1 and J is TRBJ2-5, with 8 bases that match TRBD1. CDR1 and CDR2 (germline): DFQATT, SNEGSKA (reference sequence). The CDR3 loop spans 14 amino acids. J gave up 5 bases and V 2 bases, and 7 bases lay outside the gene matches. CDR3 nucleotides: TGCAGTGCTAGACCCGGACAGGGCGGGGAGACCCAGTACTTC. Encoded protein: CSARPGQGGETQYF.

About this clonotype: This may be a read error: a much more frequent sequence differs by one nucleotide. This chain links TRBV7-9 with TRBJ1-4; 8 bases map to TRBD1. V lost 9 bases and J lost 5; bases outside the gene matches: 11. Germline V gives CDR1 SEHNR, CDR2 FQNEAQ (reference sequence). This CDR3 contains 15 residues. This chain's CDR3 is CARSSGQGRNEKLFF. CDR3 coding DNA: TGTGCCAGGAGTTCCGGACAGGGCCGGAATGAAAAACTGTTTTTT.

To note about this clonotype: The junction departs from the called germline gene at one end, perhaps through a read error. The V gene is TRBV6-1, the J gene TRBJ2-3; 10 nucleotides align to TRBD2. Germline V gives CDR1 MNHNS, CDR2 SASEGT. There are 16 residues in the CDR3. CDR3 sequence reads: CASSIKAGGDTNTQYF. In nucleotides, the CDR3 is TGTGCCAGCAGTATCAAAGCGGGGGGGGACACAAATACGCAGTATTTT.

This clonotype was picked up many times. The chain uses TRBV30 and TRBJ2-3, with D perhaps matching TRBD1 (6 bases). Trimming left V 0 bases short and J 3 bases short, with 16 bases between. Germline CDR1 is GTSNPN and CDR2 is SVGIG (reference sequence). This CDR3 comprises 16 residues. The CDR3 sequence: CAWSVGVGGETDTQYF. The CDR3, as DNA: TGTGCCTGGAGTGTCGGGGTAGGGGGAGAAACAGATACGCAGTATTTT.

A word on this clonotype: Germline and junction disagree at one end, which may indicate a read error. This chain joins TRBV29-1 and TRBJ2-2; 7 bases agree with TRBD2. This CDR3 is built from 16 residues. The V gene's germline CDR1 is SQVTM and CDR2 ANQGSEA. This chain's CDR3 is CSVEEGGNRVGGELLF. As DNA, the CDR3 is TGCAGCGTTGAAGAGGGGGGGAATCGAGTAGGCGGGGAGCTGTTATTT.

The chain links TRBV6-5 to TRBJ1-2; D gene ambiguous. There are 13 residues in the CDR3. CDR1 is MNHEY, CDR2 SVGAGI, per germline. With 2 bases removed from V and 8 bases from J, the gap between germline ends came to 12 bases. The CDR3 sequence is CASSYQKAKGYTF. The CDR3 region has the DNA TGTGCCAGCAGTTACCAGAAGGCGAAGGGCTACACCTTC.

This clonotype was seen more than once but under ten times. This chain connects TRBV2 to TRBJ2-5, with TRBD2 as a possible D gene (6 bases). Germline CDR1 SNHLY, CDR2 FYNNEI. The CDR3 is made up of 15 amino acids. Trimming pared 3 bases from V and 5 bases from J, leaving 16 bases between. The CDR3 bases are TGTGCCAGCAGTGAGTCGGGACTCCCCGGCGAGACCCAGTACTTC. This sequence encodes CASSESGLPGETQYF.

Concerning this clonotype: The CDR3 does not end in the conserved phenylalanine or tryptophan, so this is likely a read error. V gene TRBV10-3 combines with J gene TRBJ1-5, with no clear D. The CDR3 consists of 15 residues. Germline CDR1 and CDR2: ENHRY and SYGVKD. The CDR3 region is CVISESTTSNQPQHL. In nucleotides, the CDR3 is TGTGTCATCAGTGAGTCGACGACGAGCAATCAGCCCCAGCATCTT.

In regard to this clonotype: This clone may be a read error of a much larger clone one base away. The chain combines TRBV11-2 with TRBJ1-5, with 10 positions matching TRBD1. This CDR3 is built from 13 residues. Per the germline V gene, CDR1 is SGHAT and CDR2 is FQNNGV. CDR3 protein: CASSRDRGQPRHF. Written as DNA, the CDR3 is TGTGCCAGCTCCCGGGACAGGGGTCAGCCCCGGCATTTT.